This T cell receptor (beta chain) was sequenced during a study of T cells in localized non-small cell lung cancer (TCRdb year 2020). At the level of the whole study: The study analyzed T cell repertoires of approximately 240 early-stage NSCLC patients, comparing tumors and uninvolved tumor-adjacent lungs. NSCLC patients had a mean age of around 66 years, and 129 were male and nearly 110 female. The cohort consisted of 236 treatment-naive NSCLC patients whose localized lung tumors had been resected. What the authors observed across the whole study: Uninvolved tumor-adjacent lung showed the highest T cell clonality, higher than tumor, which suggests more focused antigenic responses in the uninvolved tumor-adjacent lung. Since the design was exploratory, TCR variables were selected using unadjusted p-values with no false-discovery rate correction. Higher blood T cell density associated with longer overall survival, while higher adjacent-lung clonality associated with shorter survival. Because multi-region tumor sequencing was not done, intratumor heterogeneity could not be ruled out. Of the top 100 tumor clones, a median of roughly 53 were detected in paired uninvolved adjacent lung; under 35 were also among that lung's top 100.

The immunoSEQ Assay was used to sequence TCR beta CDR3 regions from DNA. Per the authors' processing: To compute T cell density, TCR beta template counts were normalized to usable DNA, which was estimated by amplifying housekeeping genes. Using the preseqR package, richness was estimated by extrapolating to 120,000 templates for tissue samples and 400,000 templates for PBMC samples. Clonality was calculated as one minus Pielou's evenness. Tissue-enriched TCRs were identified by differential abundance testing using productive amino-acid clonotypes, minimum total count 5 and alpha 0.1. The Jaccard Index and the Morisita Overlap Index were used to quantify repertoire overlap between compartments. GLIPH grouped TCR beta CDR3s together with public tetramer-defined viral CDR3s, and a viral motif had to include at least three viral sequences and also show V-gene enrichment. Here the immuneACCESS table is served through TCRdb, limited to in-frame sequences with V and J called. Missing clones are a known gap in these copies; in checked studies unresolved V genes cover under half, and the rest lacks a known reason. D and trimming were read from the DNA, whereas the V and J calls and clone size are those reported in that table. The sample profile shows about 1,200 clones; around 36% of them were found once. The ten top clones hold around 12% of the sample.

Details on this clone: No antigen is known for it. No base quality values were provided; no much bigger clone lies one nucleotide off.

At diagnosis, tumor, uninvolved tumor-adjacent lung and peripheral blood were collected and then preserved as a mix of FFPE and fresh-frozen material. According to the germline V gene (reference sequence), CDR1 reads LNHDA and CDR2 reads SQIVND. CDR3 length: 14 amino acids, cysteine to phenylalanine. Just CDR3 DNA is preserved here, 42 bases in frame from base 1. The V and J ends are trimmed by 6 bases and 4 bases, leaving 12 bases between them. Here the chain combines TRBV19 and TRBJ2-2; the D match is possibly TRBD1 or TRBD2, with 7 bases aligned in each. This specimen consisted of lung tumor tissue, obtained before any cancer treatment. The receptor was isolated from a male donor aged 60 or over with stage II squamous cell lung carcinoma. The nucleotide sequence reads TGTGCCAGTAGCCAGGGGGGGTCCACCGGGGAGCTGTTTTTT. The encoded protein is CASSQGGSTGELFF.